Listed below are T cell receptor beta chains from one sample, sequenced in a study of T cell repertoires in cytomegalovirus infection. No antigen has been assigned to these receptors. TCRdb redid the calling of the reads with MiXCR, one entry per CDR3 protein. The sample records about 770,000 distinct CDR3 sequences, under 35% being singletons. The starting material was cultured CD8+ T cells from PBMCs, obtained from culture after CMV antigen stimulation. These receptor sequences come from a human donor in good health (CMV status not recorded). Some clones in this sample may be carry-over from other donors' samples. Each CDR3 is given with its conserved first and last residue. The D gene is left open where the match is weak. The size entry is marked missing in some rows and otherwise reads once, few, many or a size class.

size: many
J: TRBJ1-5
D: .
V: TRBV7-2
DNA: TGTGCCAGCAGCCCCAACCGGGCCCCGGTCCAGCCCCAGCATTTT
CDR3: CASSPNRAPVQPQHF

size: few
J: TRBJ2-7
D: TRBD1
V: TRBV7-9
DNA: TGTGCCAGCAGCCCCAGGGGGATCAACGAGCAGTACTTC
CDR3: CASSPRGINEQYF

size: once
J: TRBJ2-5
D: .
V: TRBV7-9
DNA: TGTGCCAGCAGCTTAGAAATTGGAAAGACCCAGTACTTC
CDR3: CASSLEIGKTQYF

size: .
J: TRBJ2-7
D: .
V: TRBV29-1
DNA: TGCAGCGTATCGGGCCCCCACGAGCAGTACTTC
CDR3: CSVSGPHEQYF

size: once
J: TRBJ1-1
D: TRBD1
V: TRBV5-1
DNA: TGCGCCAGCAGCCACAGGGGGTCGAACACTGAAGCTTTCTTT
CDR3: CASSHRGSNTEAFF

size: .
J: TRBJ2-2
D: TRBD2
V: TRBV20-1
DNA: TGCAGTGCTAGTCCCAGGACTAGCGAGGCCGGGGAGCTGTTTTTT
CDR3: CSASPRTSEAGELFF

size: few
J: TRBJ2-1
D: TRBD2
V: TRBV7-9
DNA: TGTGCCAGCAGACCGCCCTCTAGCGGGGGGGCTCAGTTCTTC
CDR3: CASRPPSSGGAQFF

size: few
J: TRBJ1-1
D: .
V: TRBV19
DNA: TGTGCCAGTAGTGCCATTGAAGCTTTCTTT
CDR3: CASSAIEAFF

size: once
J: TRBJ1-1
D: .
V: TRBV5-6
DNA: TGTGCCAGCAGCTTGGAGGATGGGTCGAGGGGGGGCACTGAAGCTTTCTTT
CDR3: CASSLEDGSRGGTEAFF

size: .
J: TRBJ2-3
D: .
V: TRBV9
DNA: TGTGCCAGCAGCGTAGATATGACCGGGGGGCAGCCAGATACGCAGTATTTT
CDR3: CASSVDMTGGQPDTQYF

size: .
J: TRBJ1-1
D: .
V: TRBV27
DNA: TGTGCCAGCTTTGGGGGGGTTATCACTGAAGCTTTCTTT
CDR3: CASFGGVITEAFF

size: .
J: TRBJ1-1
D: .
V: TRBV6-5
DNA: TGTGCCAGCAGTTACAATATGGGGACTGAAGCTTTCTTT
CDR3: CASSYNMGTEAFF

size: once
J: TRBJ2-1
D: TRBD2
V: TRBV6-5
DNA: TGTGCCAGCACCATAGCGGGGGGACATGAGCAGTTCTTC
CDR3: CASTIAGGHEQFF

size: .
J: TRBJ1-2
D: .
V: TRBV5-4
DNA: TGTGCCAGCAGCTTGCCGGGCCTCTACCCCAATGGCTACACCTTC
CDR3: CASSLPGLYPNGYTF

size: .
J: TRBJ2-3
D: .
V: TRBV9
DNA: TGTGCCAGCAGCCCAGATAGAAGGGGGGCCGGAGATACGCAGTATTTT
CDR3: CASSPDRRGAGDTQYF

size: many
J: TRBJ1-1
D: .
V: TRBV27
DNA: TGTGCCAGCAGTTTCGGGGGGTTTAACACTGAAGCTTTCTTT
CDR3: CASSFGGFNTEAFF

size: .
J: TRBJ2-1
D: .
V: TRBV7-6
DNA: TGTGCCAGCAGCTTAGTTTGGGCAGGGGACAATGAGCAGTTCTTC
CDR3: CASSLVWAGDNEQFF

size: .
J: TRBJ2-5
D: TRBD1
V: TRBV6-2/TRBV6-3
DNA: TGTGCCAGCAGCCCCAGGGGGCCCTTAAAACTCCAAGAGACCCAGTACTTC
CDR3: CASSPRGPLKLQETQYF

size: .
J: TRBJ1-1
D: .
V: TRBV20-1
DNA: TGCAGTGCCAGGTCCCTGGGGAACACTGAAGCTTTCTTT
CDR3: CSARSLGNTEAFF

size: few
J: TRBJ2-7
D: TRBD1
V: TRBV6-1
DNA: TGTGCCAGCAGTGGGAACCCGGACAGGTTCTCCTACGAGCAGTACTTC
CDR3: CASSGNPDRFSYEQYF

size: few
J: TRBJ2-3
D: TRBD1
V: TRBV24-1
DNA: TGTGCCGTACAGGGGATTTATAGCACAGATACGCAGTATTTT
CDR3: CAVQGIYSTDTQYF

size: .
J: TRBJ2-4
D: TRBD2
V: TRBV27
DNA: TGTGCCAGCAGTTCCCGGTGGACTAGCGGGGGGGTAGCCAAAAACATTCAGTACTTC
CDR3: CASSSRWTSGGVAKNIQYF

size: many
J: TRBJ1-4
D: .
V: TRBV12-3/TRBV12-4
DNA: TGTGCCAGCAGTTCGCAGGGAGCCTCTAAAGAAAAACTGTTTTTT
CDR3: CASSSQGASKEKLFF

size: few
J: TRBJ2-1
D: .
V: TRBV19
DNA: TGTGCCACCCGACTCCCGGACTACCCTGACAATGAGCAGTTCTTC
CDR3: CATRLPDYPDNEQFF

size: .
J: TRBJ2-7
D: .
V: TRBV27
DNA: TGTGCCAGCAGTCCTCAATCAAGGACGTACGAGCAGTACTTC
CDR3: CASSPQSRTYEQYF

size: .
J: TRBJ2-5
D: .
V: TRBV3-1
DNA: TGTGCCAGCAGTCCCAGGGGATCAATAGAGACCCAGTACTTC
CDR3: CASSPRGSIETQYF

size: .
J: TRBJ2-2
D: TRBD1
V: TRBV5-1
DNA: TGCGCCAGCAGCTTCCCCCGGGACAGGGGGCAAACCGGGGAGCTGTTTTTT
CDR3: CASSFPRDRGQTGELFF

size: .
J: TRBJ1-5
D: .
V: TRBV27
DNA: TGTGCCAGCAGTTTATCGGGGGCGCAGGGCCCCTATAGCAATCAGCCCCAGCATTTT
CDR3: CASSLSGAQGPYSNQPQHF

size: few
J: TRBJ1-1
D: .
V: TRBV6-1
DNA: TGTGCCAGCATATACACTGAAGCTTTCTTT
CDR3: CASIYTEAFF

size: few
J: TRBJ1-6
D: TRBD1
V: TRBV7-6
DNA: TGTGCCAGCACATTGAGTGGGACAGCGATTAATTCACCCCTCCACTTT
CDR3: CASTLSGTAINSPLHF

size: few
J: TRBJ2-1
D: .
V: TRBV7-8
DNA: .
CDR3: CASSLEVVAGGAFF

size: few
J: TRBJ1-1
D: .
V: TRBV11-2
DNA: TGTGCCAGCAGCTTAGATGGAGGGGGCACTGAAGCTTTCTTT
CDR3: CASSLDGGGTEAFF

size: .
J: TRBJ1-1
D: .
V: TRBV29-1
DNA: TGCAGCGTTGAGTGGGCGGTTGAAGCTTTCTTT
CDR3: CSVEWAVEAFF

size: few
J: TRBJ1-4
D: .
V: TRBV12-3/TRBV12-4
DNA: TGTGCCAGCAGTTTCGTTCGGGGGAGATTTCTAAATGAAAAACTGTTTTTT
CDR3: CASSFVRGRFLNEKLFF

size: .
J: TRBJ2-2
D: .
V: TRBV20-1
DNA: TGCAGTGCTAGGGTTCGAGGACAGAACACCGGGGAGCTGTTTTTT
CDR3: CSARVRGQNTGELFF

size: few
J: TRBJ2-5
D: TRBD2
V: TRBV10-3
DNA: TGTGCCATCAGTGTCCGAGAGCGGGGGCGCCAAGAGACCCAGTACTTC
CDR3: CAISVRERGRQETQYF

size: .
J: TRBJ2-3
D: TRBD2
V: TRBV7-6
DNA: TGTGCCAGCAGCCCGCCCCTCTCACTAGCGGGGGGCCCAGATACGCAGTATTTT
CDR3: CASSPPLSLAGGPDTQYF

size: .
J: TRBJ1-2
D: .
V: TRBV7-6
DNA: TGTGCCAGTAACTTCGGGGCGAGCTACACCTTC
CDR3: CASNFGASYTF

size: many
J: TRBJ2-3
D: TRBD1
V: TRBV7-8
DNA: TGTGCCACCTTGGACAGGCTCACAGATACGCAGTATTTT
CDR3: CATLDRLTDTQYF